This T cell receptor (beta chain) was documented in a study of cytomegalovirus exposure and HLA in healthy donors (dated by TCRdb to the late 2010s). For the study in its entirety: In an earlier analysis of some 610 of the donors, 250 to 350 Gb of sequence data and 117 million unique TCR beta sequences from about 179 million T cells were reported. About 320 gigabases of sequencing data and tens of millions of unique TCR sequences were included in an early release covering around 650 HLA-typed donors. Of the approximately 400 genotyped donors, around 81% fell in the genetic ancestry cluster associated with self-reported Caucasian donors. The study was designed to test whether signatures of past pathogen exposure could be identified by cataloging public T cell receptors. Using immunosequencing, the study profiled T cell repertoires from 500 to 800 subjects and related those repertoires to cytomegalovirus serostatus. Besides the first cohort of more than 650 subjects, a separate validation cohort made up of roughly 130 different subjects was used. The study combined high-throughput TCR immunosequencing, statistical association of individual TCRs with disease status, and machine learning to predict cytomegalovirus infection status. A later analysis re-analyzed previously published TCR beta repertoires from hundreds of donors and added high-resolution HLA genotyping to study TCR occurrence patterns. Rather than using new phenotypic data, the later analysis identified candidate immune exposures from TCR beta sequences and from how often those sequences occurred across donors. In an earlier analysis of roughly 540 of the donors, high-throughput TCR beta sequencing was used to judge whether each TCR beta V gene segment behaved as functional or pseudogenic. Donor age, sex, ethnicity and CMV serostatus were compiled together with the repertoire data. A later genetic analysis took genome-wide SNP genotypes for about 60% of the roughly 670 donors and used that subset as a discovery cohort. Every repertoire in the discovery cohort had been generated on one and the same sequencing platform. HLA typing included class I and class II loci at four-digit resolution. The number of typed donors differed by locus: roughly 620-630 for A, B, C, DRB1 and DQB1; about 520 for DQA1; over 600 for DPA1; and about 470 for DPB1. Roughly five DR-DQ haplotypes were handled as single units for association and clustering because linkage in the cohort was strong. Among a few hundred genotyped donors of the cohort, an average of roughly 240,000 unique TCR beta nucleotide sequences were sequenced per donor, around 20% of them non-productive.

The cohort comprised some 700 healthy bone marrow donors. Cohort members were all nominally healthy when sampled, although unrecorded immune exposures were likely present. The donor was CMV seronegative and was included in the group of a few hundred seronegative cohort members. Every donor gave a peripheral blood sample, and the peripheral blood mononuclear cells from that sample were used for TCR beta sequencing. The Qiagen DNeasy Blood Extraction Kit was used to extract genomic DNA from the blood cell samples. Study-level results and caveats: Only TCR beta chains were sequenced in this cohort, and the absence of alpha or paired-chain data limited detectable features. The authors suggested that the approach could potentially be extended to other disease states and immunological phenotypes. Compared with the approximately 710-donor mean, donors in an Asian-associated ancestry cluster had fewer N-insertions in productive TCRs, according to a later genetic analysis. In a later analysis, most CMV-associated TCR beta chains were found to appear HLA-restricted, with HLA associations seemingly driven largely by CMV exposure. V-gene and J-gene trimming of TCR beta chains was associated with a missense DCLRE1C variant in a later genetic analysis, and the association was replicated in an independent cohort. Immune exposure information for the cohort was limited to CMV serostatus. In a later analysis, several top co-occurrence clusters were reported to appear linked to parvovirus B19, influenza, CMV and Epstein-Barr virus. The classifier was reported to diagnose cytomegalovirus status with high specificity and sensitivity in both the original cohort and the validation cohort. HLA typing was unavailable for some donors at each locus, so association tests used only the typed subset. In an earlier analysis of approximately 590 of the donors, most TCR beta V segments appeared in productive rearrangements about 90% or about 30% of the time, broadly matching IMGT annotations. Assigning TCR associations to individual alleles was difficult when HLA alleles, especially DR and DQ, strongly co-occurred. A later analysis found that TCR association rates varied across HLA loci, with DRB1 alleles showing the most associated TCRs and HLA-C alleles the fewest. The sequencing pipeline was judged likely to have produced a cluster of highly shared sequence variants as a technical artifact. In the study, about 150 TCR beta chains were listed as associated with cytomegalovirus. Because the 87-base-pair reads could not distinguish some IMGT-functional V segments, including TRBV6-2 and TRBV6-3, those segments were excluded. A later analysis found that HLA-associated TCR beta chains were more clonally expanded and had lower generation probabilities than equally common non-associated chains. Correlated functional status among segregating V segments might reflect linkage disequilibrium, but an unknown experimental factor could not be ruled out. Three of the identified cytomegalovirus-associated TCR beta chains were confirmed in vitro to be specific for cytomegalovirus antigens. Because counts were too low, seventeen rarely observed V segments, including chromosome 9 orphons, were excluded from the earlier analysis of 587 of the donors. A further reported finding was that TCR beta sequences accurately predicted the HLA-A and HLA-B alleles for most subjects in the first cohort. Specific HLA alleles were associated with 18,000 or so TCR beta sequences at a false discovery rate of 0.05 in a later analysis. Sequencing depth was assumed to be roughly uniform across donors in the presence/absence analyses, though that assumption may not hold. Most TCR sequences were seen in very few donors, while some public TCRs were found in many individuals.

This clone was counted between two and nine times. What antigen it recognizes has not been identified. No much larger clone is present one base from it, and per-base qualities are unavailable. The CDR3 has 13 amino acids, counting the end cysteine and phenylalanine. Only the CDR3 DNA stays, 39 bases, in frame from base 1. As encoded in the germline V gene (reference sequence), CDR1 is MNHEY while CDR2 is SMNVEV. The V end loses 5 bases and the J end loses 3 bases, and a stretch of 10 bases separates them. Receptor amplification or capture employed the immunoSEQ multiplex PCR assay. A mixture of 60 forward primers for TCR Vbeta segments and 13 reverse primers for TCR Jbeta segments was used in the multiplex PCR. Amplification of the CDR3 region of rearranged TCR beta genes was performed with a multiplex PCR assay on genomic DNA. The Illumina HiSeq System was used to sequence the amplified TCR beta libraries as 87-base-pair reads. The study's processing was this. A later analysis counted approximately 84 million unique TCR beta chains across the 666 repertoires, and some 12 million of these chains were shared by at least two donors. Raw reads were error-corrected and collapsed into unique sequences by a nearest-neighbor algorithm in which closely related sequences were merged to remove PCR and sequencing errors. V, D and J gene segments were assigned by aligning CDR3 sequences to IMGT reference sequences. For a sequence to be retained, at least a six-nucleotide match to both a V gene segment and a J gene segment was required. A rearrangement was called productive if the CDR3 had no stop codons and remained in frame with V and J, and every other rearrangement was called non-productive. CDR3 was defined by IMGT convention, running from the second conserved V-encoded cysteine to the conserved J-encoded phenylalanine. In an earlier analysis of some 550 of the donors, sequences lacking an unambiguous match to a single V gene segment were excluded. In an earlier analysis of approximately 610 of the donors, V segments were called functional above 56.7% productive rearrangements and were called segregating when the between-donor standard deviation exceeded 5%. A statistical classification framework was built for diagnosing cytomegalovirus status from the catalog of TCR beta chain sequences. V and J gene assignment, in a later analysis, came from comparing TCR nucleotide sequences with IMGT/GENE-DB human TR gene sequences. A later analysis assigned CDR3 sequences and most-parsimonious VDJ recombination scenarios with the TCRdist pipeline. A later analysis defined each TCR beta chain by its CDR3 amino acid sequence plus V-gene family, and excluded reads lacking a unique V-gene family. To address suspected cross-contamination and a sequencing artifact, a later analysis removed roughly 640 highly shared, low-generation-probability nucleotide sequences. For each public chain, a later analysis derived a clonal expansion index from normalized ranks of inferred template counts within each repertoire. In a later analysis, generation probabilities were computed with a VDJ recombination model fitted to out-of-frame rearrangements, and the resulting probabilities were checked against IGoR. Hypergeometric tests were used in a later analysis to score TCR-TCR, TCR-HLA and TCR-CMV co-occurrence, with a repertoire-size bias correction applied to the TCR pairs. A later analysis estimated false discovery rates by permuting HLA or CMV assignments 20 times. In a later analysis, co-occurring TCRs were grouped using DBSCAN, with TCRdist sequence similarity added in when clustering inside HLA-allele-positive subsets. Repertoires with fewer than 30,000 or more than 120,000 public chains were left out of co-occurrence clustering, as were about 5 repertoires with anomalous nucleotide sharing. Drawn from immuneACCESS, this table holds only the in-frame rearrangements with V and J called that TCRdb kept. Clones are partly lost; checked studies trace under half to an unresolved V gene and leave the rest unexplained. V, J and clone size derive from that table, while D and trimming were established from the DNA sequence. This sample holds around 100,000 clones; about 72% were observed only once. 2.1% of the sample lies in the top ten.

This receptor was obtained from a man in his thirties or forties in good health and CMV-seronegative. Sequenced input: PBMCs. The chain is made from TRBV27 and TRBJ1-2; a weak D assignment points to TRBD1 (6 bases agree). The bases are TGTGCCAGCAGTCCCCGGACAGACTATGGCTACACCTTC. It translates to CASSPRTDYGYTF.